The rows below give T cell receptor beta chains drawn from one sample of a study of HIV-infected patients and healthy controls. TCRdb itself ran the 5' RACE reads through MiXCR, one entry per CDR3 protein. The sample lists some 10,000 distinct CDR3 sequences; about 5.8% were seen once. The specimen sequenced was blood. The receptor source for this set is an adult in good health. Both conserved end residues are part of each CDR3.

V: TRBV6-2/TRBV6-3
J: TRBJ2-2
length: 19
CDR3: CASSLTPSAGGANTGELFF

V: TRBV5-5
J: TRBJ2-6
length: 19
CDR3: CASSFAGVRPSSGANVLTF

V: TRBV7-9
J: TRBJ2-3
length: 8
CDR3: CASRSGSF

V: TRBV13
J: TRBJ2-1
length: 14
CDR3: CASSLAGLYNEQFF

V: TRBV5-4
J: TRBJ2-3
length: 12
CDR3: CASSLEGDTQYF

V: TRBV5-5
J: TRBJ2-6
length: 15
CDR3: CASSSDGSGANVLTF

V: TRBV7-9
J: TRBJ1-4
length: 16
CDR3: CASSLALRTREEKLFF

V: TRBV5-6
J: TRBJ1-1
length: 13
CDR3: CASTPAGDTEAFF

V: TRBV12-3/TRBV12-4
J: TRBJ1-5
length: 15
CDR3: CASSGTDLSNQPQHF

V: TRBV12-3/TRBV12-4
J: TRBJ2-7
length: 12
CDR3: CASSPQAAGRQF

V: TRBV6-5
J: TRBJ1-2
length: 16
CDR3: CASRRTPRAPNYGYTF

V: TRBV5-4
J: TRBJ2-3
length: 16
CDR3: CASSLNRGRGTDTQYF

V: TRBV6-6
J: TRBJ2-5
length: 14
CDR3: CASSSGKLQETQYF

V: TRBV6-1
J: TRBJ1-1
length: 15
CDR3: CASSRAYNGRAEAFF

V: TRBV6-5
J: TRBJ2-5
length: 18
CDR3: CASSYTRAGRWTPETQYF

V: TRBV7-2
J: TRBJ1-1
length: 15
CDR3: CASSQNRGGDGGAFF

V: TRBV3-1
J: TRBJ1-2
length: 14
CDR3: CASSQDLRGGGYTF

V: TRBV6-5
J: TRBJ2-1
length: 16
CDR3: CASSFMGTSPHNEQFF

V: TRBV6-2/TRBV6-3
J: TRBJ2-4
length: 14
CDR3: CASSFRYGKNIQYF

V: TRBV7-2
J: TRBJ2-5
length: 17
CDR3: CASSLTVQGPFQETQYF

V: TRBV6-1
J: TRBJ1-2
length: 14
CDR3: CASSEARQNYGYTF

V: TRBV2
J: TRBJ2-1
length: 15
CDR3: CASNERGLAQDEQFF

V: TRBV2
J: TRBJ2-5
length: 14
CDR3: CAIVPGTSYEAQYF

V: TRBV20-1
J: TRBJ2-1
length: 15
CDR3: CSASFGPALNNEQFF

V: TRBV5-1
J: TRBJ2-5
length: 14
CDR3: CASRLDRGRETQYF

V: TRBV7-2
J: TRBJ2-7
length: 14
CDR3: CASSLGQEPYEQYF

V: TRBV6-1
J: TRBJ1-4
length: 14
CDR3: CASSYKFPNEKLFF

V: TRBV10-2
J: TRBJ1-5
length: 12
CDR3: CASSEKYQPQHF

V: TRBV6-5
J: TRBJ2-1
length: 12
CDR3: CASSPQPGEQFF

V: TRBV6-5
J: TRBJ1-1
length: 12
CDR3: CASRSSNTEAFF

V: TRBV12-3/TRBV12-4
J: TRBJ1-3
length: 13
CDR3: CASSLAQGSTIYF

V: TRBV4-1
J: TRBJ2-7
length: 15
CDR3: CASSQGPAVPYEQYF

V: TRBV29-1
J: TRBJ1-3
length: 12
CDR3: CSVAGEANTIYF

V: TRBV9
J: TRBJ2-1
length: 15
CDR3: CASSVDGSTYNEQFF

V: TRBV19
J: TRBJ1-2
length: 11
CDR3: CATTTGGRHTF

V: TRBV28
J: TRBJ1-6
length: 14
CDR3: CASSPGQRILPLHF

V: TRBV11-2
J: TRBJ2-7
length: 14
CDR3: CASGYTVGSYEQYF

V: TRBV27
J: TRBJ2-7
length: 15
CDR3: CASSLSEQVSYEQYF

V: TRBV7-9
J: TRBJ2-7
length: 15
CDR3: CASSPRDRGHREQYF

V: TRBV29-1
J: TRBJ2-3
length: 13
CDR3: CSAWTGGANTQYF

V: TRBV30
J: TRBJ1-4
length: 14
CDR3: CAWSVTGTPPKLFF

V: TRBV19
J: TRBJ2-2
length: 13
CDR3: CAMARGAGGELFF

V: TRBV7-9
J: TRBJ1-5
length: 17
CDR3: CASSLTTARGLNQPQHF

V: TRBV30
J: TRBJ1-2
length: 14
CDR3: CAWNPQQPLYGYTF

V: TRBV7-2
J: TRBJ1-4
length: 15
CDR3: CASSRRDRANEKLFF

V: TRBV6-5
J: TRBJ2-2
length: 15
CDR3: CASRSGQRFTGELFF

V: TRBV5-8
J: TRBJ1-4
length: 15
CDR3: CASSPIHATNEKLFF

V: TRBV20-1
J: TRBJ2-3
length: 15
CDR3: CSAPNGDRGTDTQYF

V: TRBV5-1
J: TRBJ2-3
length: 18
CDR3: CASSLIIAGGPNPDTQYF

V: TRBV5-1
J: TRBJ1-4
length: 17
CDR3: CASRPEAGTATNEKLFF

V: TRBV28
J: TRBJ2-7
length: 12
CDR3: CASSLFSTEQYF

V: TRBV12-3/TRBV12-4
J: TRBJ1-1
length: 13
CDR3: CASRVRGSIKAFF